The rows below give T cell receptor beta chains drawn from one sample of a study of blood T cell repertoires in COVID-19. Repertoires were generated with immunoSEQ multiplex PCR, while TCRdb's copy carries only in-frame clones and drops some. The sample holds 250,000 to 300,000 clones, about four fifths seen once. The sample was peripheral blood. The receptor set was obtained from a man older than 75 with acute or convalescent COVID-19. Each CDR3 is given without its conserved first and last residue. Part of the rows lack a size; the others show once, few, many or a class for expanded clones.

>TRBJ2-7|13|TRBV5-6|NA
ASSWGGTGPYEQY
>TRBJ1-2|13|TRBV5-4|NA
ASSESLQGHYGYT
>TRBJ1-2|14|TRBV7-6|NA
ASSARPGQKIYGYT
>TRBJ2-1|13|TRBV11-3|once
ASSLGGTFGNEQF
>TRBJ2-6|14|TRBV27|NA
ASGPGGSSGANVLT
>TRBJ1-1|12|TRBV27|NA
ASSRAGFYTEAF
>TRBJ1-2|12|TRBV3-1/TRBV3-2|NA
ASSQFQGADGYT
>TRBJ1-1|14|TRBV6-6|NA
ASSPGQYIRNTEAF
>TRBJ2-7|12|TRBV6-5|NA
ASTDGTGKGEQY
>TRBJ1-1|11|TRBV3-1/TRBV3-2|once
ASGQIMNTEAF